Below, 21 T cell receptor beta chains from the same sample are listed, as sequenced in a study of blood T cell repertoires in COVID-19. Assay used: immunoSEQ multiplex PCR; TCRdb lists only in-frame clones, some missing. The table shows around 160,000 clones, with more than 65% occurring only once. Sequencing was performed on PBMCs or T cells enriched from blood (not recorded which). These receptors were obtained from a man aged 50 to 59 who had recovered from COVID-19.

The genes are TRBV3-1 (or the pseudogene TRBV3-2) and TRBJ2-7, with 7 bases fitting TRBD2. This CDR3 is 15 amino acids long. Germline assignment: CDR1 LGHDT and CDR2 YNNKEL (reference sequence). The V segment lost 1 base and the J segment 9 bases; nucleotides outside the gene matches: 12. The CDR3 spells CASSQAGAGESWQYF. In DNA, the CDR3 is TGTGCCAGCAGCCAAGCTGGTGCGGGAGAGTCGTGGCAGTACTTC.

V gene TRBV24-1 combines with J gene TRBJ2-2; D is perhaps TRBD2 (6 bases). The CDR3 spans 15 residues. With 10 bases removed from V and 0 bases from J, the gap between germline ends came to 14 bases. The germline gives CDR1 KGHDR, CDR2 SFDVKD. The CDR3 sequence is CATSAGTANTGELFF. The CDR3 bases are TGTGCCACGTCCGCGGGGACTGCGAACACCGGGGAGCTGTTTTTT.

V is TRBV6-5 and J is TRBJ2-1; D perhaps matches TRBD1 (5 bases). CDR1 and CDR2 from the germline V gene are MNHEY and SVGAGI. CDR3 length: 13 amino acids. Deletions cut 8 bases from V and 3 bases from J, with 11 bases between. CDR3 protein: CASRMQGYNEQFF. The CDR3 region has the DNA TGTGCCAGCCGGATGCAGGGCTACAATGAGCAGTTCTTC.

The chain couples TRBV5-1 to TRBJ1-4, with TRBD1 as a possible D gene (5 bases). The CDR3 has 13 residues. The V end was cut by 1 base, the J end by 8 bases, with 9 bases between. Germline V gives CDR1 SGHRS, CDR2 YFSETQ. The CDR3 here is CASSLWEGEKLFF. CDR3 in DNA: TGCGCCAGCAGCTTGTGGGAGGGGGAAAAACTGTTTTTT.

Points on this clone: Additional DNA sequences in this sample encode the identical CDR3. The chain combines TRBV25-1 with TRBJ2-7; D not resolved. Trimming took off 5 bases at V and 4 bases at J, with 6 bases between the two ends. The CDR3 runs 11 residues. Germline V CDR1 and CDR2: MGHDK, SYGVNS. CDR3 region: CASSSLYEQYF. The CDR3 coding sequence is TGTGCCAGCAGTTCGCTATACGAGCAGTACTTC.

J is TRBJ2-7 and V is TRBV11-2, with TRBD2 identical over 7 bases. Germline V lookup: CDR1 SGHAT, CDR2 FQNNGV. There are 15 residues in the CDR3. V was pared by 0 bases and J by 6 bases, with 8 bases of the junction left unmatched. The CDR3 sequence: CASSLDRAGVSEQYF. In DNA form, the CDR3 reads TGTGCCAGCAGCTTAGATCGGGCGGGAGTATCCGAGCAGTACTTC.

This clone was picked up one time. The chain is built from TRBV12-3 or TRBV12-4 and TRBJ2-1; the D gene is possibly TRBD1 (5 bases). This CDR3 has 12 residues. V was pared by 5 bases and J by 11 bases, with 13 bases between. CDR3 in amino acids: CASSPPKGKQFF. Written as DNA, the CDR3 is TGTGCCAGCAGTCCCCCAAAGGGGAAGCAGTTCTTC.

The J gene is TRBJ2-5, the V gene TRBV27, with 8 bases identical to TRBD1. V lost 3 bases, J lost 5 bases, and 2 bases stayed unmatched. This CDR3 contains 13 residues. The germline V gene has CDR1 MNHEY and CDR2 SMNVEV (reference sequence). The CDR3 coding sequence is TGTGCCAGCAGTTTCTCAGGGGGCGAGACCCAGTACTTC. Translating gives CASSFSGGETQYF.

The chain uses TRBV2 and TRBJ2-5; 7 bases are shared with TRBD2. The V gene's germline CDR1 is SNHLY and CDR2 FYNNEI. V was pared by 4 bases and J by 5 bases, with 7 bases of the junction left unmatched. CDR3 size: 14 residues. CDR3 coding DNA: TGTGCCAGCAGTGGGGGGGGACTTCTCGAGACCCAGTACTTC. Its translation: CASSGGGLLETQYF. The complete variable domain, with remaining parts taken from reference TRBV2 and TRBJ2-5, reads EPEVTQTPSHQVTQMGQEVILRCVPISNHLYFYWYRQILGQKVEFLVSFYNNEISEKSEIFDDQFSVERPDGSNFTLKIRSTKLEDSAMYFCASSGGGLLETQYFGPGTRLLVL.

The chain employs TRBV19 and TRBJ1-2; 12 bases are a match to TRBD1. V lost 2 bases and J lost 0; bases outside the gene matches: 10. Germline CDR1 is LNHDA and CDR2 is SQIVND (reference sequence). The length of the CDR3 is 19 residues. In DNA, the CDR3 is TGTGCCAGTAGTATACGTCCGGGACAGGGGGCCCGAGCTAACTATGGCTACACCTTC. Amino acids: CASSIRPGQGARANYGYTF.

The chain joins TRBV2 to TRBJ1-5; D unclear. Germline CDR1 reads SNHLY; CDR2 reads FYNNEI. Trimming took 4 bases from V and 1 from J, leaving 2 bases between them. CDR3 size: 12 residues. CDR3 amino acids: CASSVSNQPQHF. The CDR3 nucleotides are TGTGCCAGCAGTGTAAGCAATCAGCCCCAGCATTTT. Full variable domain (rest looked up from reference TRBV2 and TRBJ1-5): EPEVTQTPSHQVTQMGQEVILRCVPISNHLYFYWYRQILGQKVEFLVSFYNNEISEKSEIFDDQFSVERPDGSNFTLKIRSTKLEDSAMYFCASSVSNQPQHFGDGTRLSIL.

This clone was seen a handful of times. This chain links TRBV6-1 with TRBJ1-1; 9 nucleotides agree with TRBD1. The junction had 7 bases not matched to a gene; V was cut back by 3 bases and J by 5 bases. Germline loops: CDR1 MNHNS, CDR2 SASEGT. The CDR3 runs to 15 residues. The CDR3 loop reads CASSDGQGPRTEAFF. The DNA for the CDR3 is TGTGCCAGCAGTGACGGACAGGGGCCGAGGACTGAAGCTTTCTTT.

This clone was counted once. No DNA is shown, since the ends of the CDR3 on it are uncertain; the CDR3 is the one TCRdb lists. V gene TRBV21-1 combines with J gene TRBJ1-2; the D call in the table, TRBD1, was not verified against the DNA. TRBV21-1 has pseudogene status. Including both end residues, the CDR3 is 16 amino acids long. CDR3 protein: CASSKVWGQGNYGYTF.

The chain carries TRBV27 and TRBJ1-1; a weak D match, TRBD1 (6 bases). CDR3 length: 14 residues. Germline assignment: CDR1 MNHEY and CDR2 SMNVEV (reference sequence). V lost 5 bases and J lost 2, with 12 bases in between. CDR3 in DNA: TGTGCCAGCAGTAATACAGGGTACAACACTGAAGCTTTCTTT. This gives the protein CASSNTGYNTEAFF.

The CDR3 loop reads CASSQELAAKLFF. CDR3 nucleotide sequence: TGTGCCAGCAGCCAAGAATTAGCCGCTAAACTGTTTTTT. V gene TRBV14 combines with J gene TRBJ1-4; D ambiguous. Germline V gene lookup returns CDR1 SGHDN and CDR2 FVKESK. This CDR3 is built from 13 residues. V lost 0 bases to trimming and J lost 11 bases, with 10 bases between them.

The chain recombines TRBV15 with TRBJ2-1, with D maybe TRBD2 (6 bases). Trimming cost V 1 base and J 5 bases, with 18 bases left between them. The CDR3 length is 17 residues. Germline CDR1 reads LNHNV; CDR2 reads YYDKDF (reference sequence). CDR3 region: CATSRGSAGGLNNEQFF. CDR3 bases: TGTGCCACCAGCAGAGGGTCCGCCGGGGGTTTAAACAATGAGCAGTTCTTC.

This rearrangement joins TRBV11-2 to TRBJ2-2; 10 bases fit TRBD2. V lost 7 bases to trimming and J lost 5 bases; unmatched junction nucleotides: 7. The CDR3 is 15 amino acids. From germline, CDR1 is SGHAT and CDR2 FQNNGV. The DNA of the CDR3 is TGTGCCAGCATCGTAGCGGGAGGAGGAACCGGGGAGCTGTTTTTT. This sequence encodes CASIVAGGGTGELFF.

This clone has only a few counts. The same CDR3 also results from other DNA sequences found in this sample. The rearrangement uses TRBV27 and TRBJ1-1, with D perhaps TRBD1 (5 bases). V lost 2 bases and J lost 4, with 11 bases in between. Germline CDR1 and CDR2: MNHEY and SMNVEV (reference sequence). The CDR3 contains 14 residues. The CDR3 bases are TGTGCCAGCAGTTTAATTTCGGGGGGCACTGAAGCTTTCTTT. Its protein is CASSLISGGTEAFF.

DNA of the CDR3: TGTGCCAGCAGCTTAGTGCTAGCGGGGGACGGCACAGATACGCAGTATTTT. This codes for CASSLVLAGDGTDTQYF. The chain has TRBV7-9 and TRBJ2-3; the match to TRBD2 covers 10 bases. Trimming took 1 base from V and 1 from J; bases not matched to a gene: 5. Germline-derived CDR1 and CDR2 are SEHNR and FQNEAQ (reference sequence). The CDR3 is 17 amino acids.

The CDR3 reads CASSSSPSGRGGELFF. CDR3 DNA: TGTGCCAGTAGTTCCTCGCCTAGCGGGAGAGGCGGGGAGCTGTTTTTT. J is TRBJ2-2 and V is TRBV19; 10 bases line up with TRBD2. Germline V gene data show CDR1 as LNHDA and CDR2 as SQIVND (reference sequence). Germline trimming cut 5 bases from V and 7 bases from J; bases unmatched to any gene: 10. The CDR3 length is 16 residues.

The CDR3 reads CATEGLRGRTNTGELFF. In nucleotides, the CDR3 is TGTGCCACCGAGGGGCTCAGGGGGAGGACGAACACCGGGGAGCTGTTTTTT. The chain has TRBV15 and TRBJ2-2; D is possibly TRBD1 (7 bases). V was pared by 8 bases and J by 0 bases, with 19 bases between. Germline V gene sequence: CDR1 LNHNV, CDR2 YYDKDF (reference sequence). CDR3 length equals 17 residues.